What follows describes a single TCR beta chain. Antigen unknown. A second roughly 6 to 12 cycle PCR used barcoded and J-beta primers. From the 5' RACE reads, TCRdb called clonotypes with MiXCR, one entry per CDR3 protein. The sample has roughly 2 million distinct CDR3 sequences, less than 50% seen once; the top ten hold approximately 2%. This record belongs to a study of blood T cells in healthy people across ages. Notes on the study in general: Strongly correlated with naive T cell percentage was TCR beta diversity. Any conclusive comparison of naive versus antigen-experienced cells was prevented by using unsorted PBMCs.

V was pared by 0 bases and J by 3 bases, with 14 bases between. The CDR3 consists of 16 residues. CDR1 and CDR2 (germline): LGHNA, YNFKEQ. Roughly 9.2 milliliters was the volume of peripheral blood drawn from each donor. Isolation per sample recovered at least 6 million PBMCs. Sequences were obtained from blood. The sequence was collected from a woman in her forties in good health. The chain combines TRBV4-2 with TRBJ1-1; unclear D gene. CDR3 loop: CASSQDSGGSYTEAFF. The DNA for the CDR3 is TGTGCCAGCAGCCAAGATTCGGGCGGCAGTTACACTGAAGCTTTCTTT.